Here is one TCR beta chain with its context. What antigen it recognizes has not been identified. No per-base quality is available; no much larger clone lies one base away. These data come from a study of T cell responses to AZD1222 COVID-19 vaccine (dated by TCRdb to about 2021). Turning to the overall study: TCR sequencing covered 233 trial participants: 207 given two doses of AZD1222 and 26 given two doses of MenACWY control vaccine. Trial participants were enrolled into age subgroups of 18-55, 56-69 and 70-plus years, which contained about 150, 28 and 57 TCR-sequenced participants, respectively. What the study reported, not specific to this receptor: Because no samples from the day 14 peak response were available, repertoires could be characterized only after the peak T cell response. In the small 56-69-year group, the increase in depth fell short of significance, most likely because of low power. Participants were mostly white British and included more females than males, and it was suggested by the authors that clonal diversity may have been underestimated. Epitopes outside the regions mutated in the B.1.351 and B.1.1.7 variants were reportedly recognized by nearly half of the unique spike-specific TCRs. The whole spike protein was spanned by vaccine-associated CD4 TCRs, and dominant responses were seen in regions 160-218 and 743-854. Only five to seven AZD1222 recipients were SARS-CoV-2 seropositive at baseline, limiting conclusions about previously exposed vaccinees. After two AZD1222 doses, both the breadth and the depth of spike-specific TCRs were significantly higher than at day 0 and than in MenACWY recipients.

The CDR3 regions of human TCRbeta chains were subjected to immunosequencing. In the authors' own workflow: TCRs in the repertoires were compared against a reference library of SARS-CoV-2-specific TCRs that had been generated with the MIRA antigen-specificity platform. Breadth was defined as the fraction of unique TCRs that were SARS-CoV-2-associated. Depth was defined as the fraction of total T cells that were SARS-CoV-2-associated. Using the MIRA data, each spike-specific TCR was assigned both to the spike region to which the TCR was reactive and to a CD4 or CD8 class. Log10-transformed breadth and depth values were compared by one-way ANOVA with Sidak's multiple comparisons tests. TCRdb's version of the immuneACCESS table is confined to in-frame rearrangements and falls short of the full clone set. An unresolved V gene accounts for under half of the shortfall where checked; the remainder is of unknown origin. For V, J and clone size, that table is used; D and trimming come from the DNA. Counted in this sample were approximately 150,000 clones; around 88% of them appeared once. The ten most abundant clones make up 3% to 4% of the sample.

The time point label for this specimen denotes: baseline before first vaccination. The treatment or condition label for this specimen denotes: meningococcal conjugate vaccine given as trial control. Vaccinee samples came from UK trials COV001 and COV002, including a single-blind randomized controlled phase 2/3 trial of AZD1222 (ChAdOx1 nCoV-19) in healthy adults. For TCRbeta chain sequencing, PBMC samples were collected from trial participants at day 0 and at day 28 after the second dose. Taken from cysteine to phenylalanine, the CDR3 has 13 residues. Solely the CDR3 DNA is kept, with 39 bases framed from the first base. The germline V gene specifies SGHVS as CDR1 and FQNEAQ as CDR2. V is cut by 5 bases and J by 11 bases, and the space between the germline ends is 18 bases.

This TCR was recovered from an adult in good health. The rearrangement combines TRBV7-8 with TRBJ1-1; too little of a D gene remains to name it. The sequenced sample was peripheral blood, obtained on day 0 of MenACWY control vaccination. CDR3 sequence: CASSAVRYLEAFF. Here is the DNA: TGTGCCAGCAGCGCAGTTCGGTATCTAGAGGCTTTCTTT.